The following is a T cell receptor (beta chain) sequence with its context. The sample comes from a study of cytomegalovirus exposure and HLA in healthy donors. It was with 60 Vbeta and 13 Jbeta primers that the PCR ran. Clones were read by immunoSEQ multiplex PCR, and TCRdb kept only the in-frame ones, dropping some. The repertoire holds about 54,000 clones, with 78% as singletons. The CDR3 has 12 amino acids. Germline CDR1 reads SGHRS; CDR2 reads YFSETQ. Deletions cut 5 bases from V and 8 bases from J, with 13 bases between. The receptor was derived from a female donor in good health and CMV-seronegative. This sequence joins TRBV5-1 and TRBJ1-1; TRBD1 is a possible D gene (6 bases). The sample consisted of PBMCs. The DNA for the CDR3 is TGCGCCAGCAGAGAAGGGGGGGTGGAAGCTTTCTTT. Translation: CASREGGVEAFF.